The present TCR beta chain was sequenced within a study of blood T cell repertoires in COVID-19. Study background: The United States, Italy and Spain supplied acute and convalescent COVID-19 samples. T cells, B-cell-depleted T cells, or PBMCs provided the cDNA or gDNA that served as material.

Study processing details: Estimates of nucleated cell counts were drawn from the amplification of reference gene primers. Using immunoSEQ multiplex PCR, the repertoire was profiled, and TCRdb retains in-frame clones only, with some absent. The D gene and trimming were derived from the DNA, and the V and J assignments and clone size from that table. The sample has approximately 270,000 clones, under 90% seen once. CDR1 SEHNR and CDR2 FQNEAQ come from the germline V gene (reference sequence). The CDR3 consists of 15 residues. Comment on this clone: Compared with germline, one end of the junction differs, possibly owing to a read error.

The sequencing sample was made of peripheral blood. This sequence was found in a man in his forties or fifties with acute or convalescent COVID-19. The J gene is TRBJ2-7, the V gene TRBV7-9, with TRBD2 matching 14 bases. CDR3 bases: TGTGCCAGCAGCTCCGAAACGACCGGACTAGCGGGGGGCGACTTC. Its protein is CASSSETTGLAGGDF.